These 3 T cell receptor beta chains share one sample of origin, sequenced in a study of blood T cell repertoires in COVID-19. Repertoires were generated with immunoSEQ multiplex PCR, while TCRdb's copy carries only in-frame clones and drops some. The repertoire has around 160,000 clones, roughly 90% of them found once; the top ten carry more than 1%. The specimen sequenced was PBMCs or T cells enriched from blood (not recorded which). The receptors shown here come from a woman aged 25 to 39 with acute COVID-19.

As DNA, the CDR3 is TGTGCCAGCAGCGATACTCCGGGACAGGGGGCGGATACGCAGTATTTT. The encoded protein is CASSDTPGQGADTQYF. The chain uses TRBV28 and TRBJ2-3, with 12 bases that match TRBD1. With V trimmed by 6 bases and J by 6 bases, 10 bases remained unmatched. From germline, CDR1 is MDHEN and CDR2 SYDVKM. The CDR3 length is 16 residues.

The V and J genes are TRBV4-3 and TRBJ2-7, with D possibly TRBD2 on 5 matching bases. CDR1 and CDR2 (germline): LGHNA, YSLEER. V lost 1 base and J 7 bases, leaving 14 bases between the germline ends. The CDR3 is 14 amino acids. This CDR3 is CASSQGLTGSEQYF. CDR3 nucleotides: TGCGCCAGCAGCCAAGGACTCACGGGGAGTGAGCAGTACTTC.

The CDR3 here is CAGNRQGYEQYF. DNA of the CDR3: TGTGCCGGAAATCGACAGGGCTACGAGCAGTACTTC. The chain links TRBV28 to TRBJ2-7; TRBD1 agrees at 7 bases. The germline gives CDR1 MDHEN, CDR2 SYDVKM. Unmatched junction bases numbered 7, after V lost 11 bases and J lost 3 bases. The CDR3 covers 12 residues.